This TCR beta chain was profiled in a study of identical twins. Broader study findings: Zero-insertion analyses could be partly confounded by invariant MAIT and iNKT cells.

Through template switching, a universal primer site was introduced, and the cDNA contained unique molecular identifiers. In TCRdb, the 5' RACE reads were re-called with MiXCR into one record per CDR3 protein. Here the sample spans 500,000 or so distinct CDR3 sequences, less than 25% being singletons. This clonotype was counted many times. Its antigen is undetermined. The germline V gene has CDR1 KGHSH and CDR2 LQKENI. The V and J ends lost 3 bases and 9 bases, in that order; junction bases with no gene match: 5. The CDR3 spans 14 residues. These data also featured in a second study, about T cells expressing NK-cell markers. In that study: Sorted CD3+CD56+NKG2C+, CD3+CD56+NKG2C- and CD3+CD56-NKG2C+ T cells supplied TCR beta repertoires. Of eight sequenced donors, seven were HCMV-seropositive and one HCMV-seronegative.

This chain uses TRBV18 with TRBJ2-1; 10 bases are shared with TRBD2. Sequencing was done on a sample of CD4+ T cells sorted from blood. This receptor was identified in a woman aged 18-30 years in good health. The CDR3 region has the DNA TGTGCCAGCTCACCGAATAGCGGGAGGCCTGAGCAGTTCTTC. Encoded protein: CASSPNSGRPEQFF.